One and the same sample provided the 2 T cell receptor beta chains below, sequenced in a study of T cell repertoires in cytomegalovirus infection. Using its own MiXCR run on the reads, TCRdb lists one record per CDR3 protein. Among some 300,000 distinct CDR3 sequences, around 9.1% were seen once, and the ten largest hold 2% to 3%. Sequencing used PBMCs. Receptor source: a human donor in good health (CMV status not recorded). Some clones in this sample may be carry-over from other donors' samples.

Comment on this clonotype: A read error is possible here, since a much larger clone lies one base away. J is TRBJ2-1 and V is TRBV6-5; tentatively, D is TRBD1 or TRBD2 (5 bases each). Germline V CDR1 and CDR2: MNHEY, SVGAGI. The CDR3 sequence is 16 residues long. The CDR3 sequence is CASSYSRPGPNNERFF. The DNA of the CDR3 is TGTGCCAGCAGTTACTCGAGGCCGGGGCCCAACAATGAGCGGTTCTTC.

The table lists this clonotype with many counts. V gene TRBV7-6 combines with J gene TRBJ2-7; D unresolved. In germline, CDR1 is SGHVS, CDR2 FNYEAQ. This CDR3 has 15 amino acids. The germline V and J ends were trimmed by 1 base and 0 bases, with 10 bases remaining between them. The CDR3 sequence is CASSLGGTPSYEQYV. CDR3 bases: TGTGCCAGCAGCTTAGGAGGAACCCCCTCCTACGAGCAGTACGTC.